This passage covers 19 T cell receptor beta chains from one sample sequenced in a study of blood T cell repertoires in COVID-19. Assay: immunoSEQ multiplex PCR; the TCRdb copy retains only in-frame clones and omits some. Of hundreds of thousands of clones in the sample, over 65% were seen once. Sequencing was performed on peripheral blood. The receptors stem from a woman of 80 years or more with acute or convalescent COVID-19.

The rearrangement uses TRBV28 and TRBJ2-1, with 13 nucleotides matching TRBD2. Germline-derived CDR1 and CDR2 are MDHEN and SYDVKM. Losses at the gene ends were 3 bases for V and 12 bases for J; bases not matched to a gene: 5. The CDR3 extends over 14 amino acids. This chain's CDR3 is CASSFRTSGSWQFF. CDR3 DNA sequence: TGTGCCAGCAGTTTTCGGACTAGCGGGAGTTGGCAGTTCTTC.

The chain carries TRBV5-1 and TRBJ2-5, with 9 bases identical to TRBD1. The CDR3 covers 14 residues. Germline loops: CDR1 SGHRS, CDR2 YFSETQ. J was trimmed by 7 bases and V by 3 bases; bases with no gene match: 7. The CDR3 loop is CASSSGQGMVTQYF. The CDR3 DNA is TGCGCCAGCAGCTCGGGACAGGGAATGGTGACCCAGTACTTC.

This clone was seen a single time. The chain carries TRBV7-5 and TRBJ2-3; the D call of TRBD1 is as the table states it, not checked on the DNA. TRBV7-5 is a known pseudogene. The CDR3 spans 18 residues. The CDR3 loop reads CVRSLYRDRGLLTDTQYF. The CDR3 DNA reads as TGTGTCAGAAGCTTATATCGGGACAGGGGACTCCTCACAGATACGCAGTATTTT.

This sequence joins TRBV4-3 and TRBJ1-2; 10 positions agree with TRBD1. The CDR3 runs 14 residues. V was pared by 3 bases and J by 8 bases, with 6 bases of the junction left unmatched. Germline assignment: CDR1 LGHNA and CDR2 YSLEER. CDR3 amino acids: CASSQAGTGVGYTF. In DNA, the CDR3 is TGCGCCAGCAGCCAGGCCGGGACAGGGGTGGGCTACACCTTC.

Worth noting for this clone: The same CDR3 is also encoded by other DNA sequences in this sample. This chain links TRBV5-1 with TRBJ2-1; TRBD1 agrees at 8 bases. V gave up 0 bases and J gave up 6 bases; unmatched junction bases: 5. Germline CDR1 is SGHRS and CDR2 is YFSETQ. The CDR3 spans 15 residues. The CDR3 nucleotides read TGCGCCAGCAGCTTGGGGGGGACAGGCACCAATGAGCAGTTCTTC. This codes for CASSLGGTGTNEQFF.

In this sample, this clone turned up a few times. V usage is TRBV6-1 and J usage is TRBJ2-3; D is ambiguous. This CDR3 is 15 amino acids long. Germline V gene data show CDR1 as MNHNS and CDR2 as SASEGT. V was cut by 3 bases and J by 0 bases, with 10 bases left in between. DNA of the CDR3: TGTGCCAGCAGTGATTTCCAGGCTAGCACAGATACGCAGTATTTT. This gives the protein CASSDFQASTDTQYF.

In its sample, this clone was seen a few times. This sequence joins TRBV19 and TRBJ2-1; D unresolved. The ends were cut back, 1 base at V and 9 bases at J, with 10 bases in the middle. Germline V CDR1 and CDR2: LNHDA, SQIVND (reference sequence). The CDR3 length is 13 residues. The CDR3 nucleotides are TGTGCCAGTAGTATAGGTCGTAGCAGTGAGCAGTTCTTC. Amino acid sequence: CASSIGRSSEQFF.

This clone was counted a single time. V and J are TRBV7-2 and TRBJ1-1; 9 bases fit TRBD1. Losses at the gene ends were 5 bases for V and 4 bases for J; bases not matched to a gene: 5. Germline V gene sequence: CDR1 SGHTA, CDR2 FQGNSA. This CDR3 is built from 14 residues. CDR3 sequence: CASSPQGAPTEAFF. In DNA form, the CDR3 reads TGTGCCAGCAGCCCACAGGGGGCGCCCACTGAAGCTTTCTTT.

This clone was counted a few times. The chain carries TRBV5-1 and TRBJ1-4; maybe TRBD1 (5 bases). CDR1 is SGHRS and CDR2 is YFSETQ in the germline V gene. The V and J ends lost 3 bases and 6 bases respectively, with 15 bases between them. The CDR3 totals 15 residues. CDR3 nucleotide sequence: TGCGCCAGCAGCTACCGGGACTCCCGCGATGAAAAACTGTTTTTT. Protein product: CASSYRDSRDEKLFF.

The chain carries TRBV5-4 and TRBJ2-1; TRBD2 matches at 16 bases. V lost 3 bases and J lost 9; bases outside the gene matches: 6. This CDR3 has 16 residues. Germline CDR1 reads SGHNT; CDR2 reads YYREEE (reference sequence). CDR3 DNA sequence: TGTGCCAGCAGCTCCGGGACTAGCGGGGGGGCCGCTGAGCAGTTCTTC. Residues: CASSSGTSGGAAEQFF.

This clone has a handful of counts. This sequence joins TRBV9 and TRBJ1-2; the D is unclear. CDR3 length: 12 residues. From germline, CDR1 is SGDLS and CDR2 YYNGEE. V dropped 4 bases and J dropped 7 bases, with 11 bases sitting between them. DNA of the CDR3: TGTGCCAGCAGCCCCACCCGGGGTGGCTACACCTTC. The encoded protein is CASSPTRGGYTF.

The chain has TRBV7-2 and TRBJ1-5; perhaps TRBD1 as D (5 bases). The CDR3 is made up of 13 amino acids. Germline values: CDR1 SGHTA, CDR2 FQGNSA. The ends were cut back, 2 bases at V and 4 bases at J, with 6 bases in the middle. The chain's CDR3 is CASSLSGNQPQHF. The CDR3 DNA sequence: TGTGCCAGCAGCTTATCAGGGAATCAGCCCCAGCATTTT.

The chain uses TRBV18 and TRBJ2-7, with TRBD2 matching 12 bases. From germline, CDR1 is KGHSH and CDR2 LQKENI. CDR3 length equals 18 residues. Trimming cost V 4 bases and J 2 bases; bases outside gene matches: 12. In nucleotides, the CDR3 is TGTGCCAGCTCACAGACGACTAGCGGGGGTGGATTTACCTACGAGCAGTACTTC. This encodes CASSQTTSGGGFTYEQYF.

The chain couples TRBV23-1 to TRBJ1-1; 11 nucleotides agree with TRBD1. TRBV23-1 is designated an ORF whose function remains uncertain. This CDR3 contains 13 residues. Trimming took 4 bases from V and 5 from J; bases not matched to a gene: 0. The CDR3 DNA reads TGCGCCAGCAGTCGGGACAGGGGGACTGAAGCTTTCTTT. As protein: CASSRDRGTEAFF.

This sequence joins TRBV28 and TRBJ1-2; 7 nucleotides line up with TRBD1. V lost 7 bases, J lost 3 bases, and 8 bases stayed unmatched. Germline V gene data show CDR1 as MDHEN and CDR2 as SYDVKM. This CDR3 contains 14 residues. CDR3 DNA sequence: TGTGCCAGCACCTTTTCCGGGACAGACTATGGCTACACCTTC. Amino acid sequence: CASTFSGTDYGYTF.

The chain joins TRBV7-9 to TRBJ2-2, with a possible D match to TRBD1 (6 bases). The CDR3 spans 17 residues. CDR1 SEHNR and CDR2 FQNEAQ come from the germline V gene (reference sequence). Trimming removed 6 bases at V and 2 bases at J, with 19 bases between. The CDR3 spells CASSRRVGTTNTGELFF. CDR3 coding DNA: TGTGCCAGCAGTCGGCGTGTTGGGACAACCAACACCGGGGAGCTGTTTTTT.

V usage is TRBV2 and J usage is TRBJ2-1, with D tentatively TRBD1 (5 bases). Trimming removed 3 bases from V and 4 bases from J, with 7 bases in between. In germline, CDR1 is SNHLY, CDR2 FYNNEI. The CDR3 consists of 13 residues. The DNA of the CDR3 is TGTGCCAGCAGTGATAGACAGTACAATGAGCAGTTCTTC. The encoded protein is CASSDRQYNEQFF.

V is TRBV20-1 and J is TRBJ1-1; 11 positions match TRBD1. Germline CDR1 and CDR2: DFQATT and SNEGSKA (reference sequence). The CDR3 is 11 amino acids. CDR3 DNA: TGCGGGACAGGGGGAGTAACTGAAGCTTTCTTT. Amino acid sequence: CGTGGVTEAFF.

The chain carries TRBV6-1 and TRBJ2-7; no clear D. V shed 4 bases and J shed 0 bases, with 7 bases lying between them. Per the germline V gene, CDR1 is MNHNS and CDR2 is SASEGT. There are 13 residues in the CDR3. CDR3 sequence: CASSVAASYEQYF. The DNA of the CDR3 is TGTGCCAGCAGTGTAGCAGCCTCCTACGAGCAGTACTTC.